Below, 5 T cell receptor beta chains from the same sample are listed, as sequenced in a study of cytomegalovirus exposure and HLA in healthy donors. PCR involved 60 Vbeta and 13 Jbeta primers. Clones were sequenced by immunoSEQ multiplex PCR, and TCRdb holds only the in-frame ones, with some missing. The sample comprises approximately 150,000 clones, about three quarters of which are singletons, and 6.3% rests with the top ten. Specimen: PBMCs. These receptors all come from a man between 35 and 55 years old in good health and CMV-seropositive.

V gene TRBV7-9 combines with J gene TRBJ2-7, with D uncertain. The CDR3 runs 13 residues. Germline CDR1 reads SEHNR; CDR2 reads FQNEAQ (reference sequence). V was cut by 5 bases and J by 2 bases, with 10 bases left in between. CDR3 nucleotide sequence: TGTGCCAGCAGCCCACCCTCGGCCTACGAGCAGTACTTC. Protein sequence: CASSPPSAYEQYF.

This chain links TRBV6-6 with TRBJ1-1, with unresolved D. In germline, CDR1 is MNHNY, CDR2 SVGAGI (reference sequence). This CDR3 comprises 13 residues. The germline V and J ends were trimmed by 6 bases and 0 bases, with 8 bases remaining between them. CDR3 loop: CASSPSVNTEAFF. The CDR3 bases are TGTGCCAGCAGCCCGTCTGTGAACACTGAAGCTTTCTTT.

The J gene is TRBJ1-4, the V gene TRBV6-5; the match to TRBD1 covers 8 bases. Germline assignment: CDR1 MNHEY and CDR2 SVGAGI. This CDR3 is 14 amino acids long. V lost 5 bases to trimming and J lost 10 bases; unmatched junction nucleotides: 9. CDR3 region: CASSQDGTGIKLFF. The CDR3 coding sequence is TGTGCCAGCAGTCAAGACGGGACAGGAATAAAACTGTTTTTT.

As to this clone: The identical CDR3 is also encoded by other nucleotide sequences in the sample. The CDR3 DNA follows: TGTGCCAGCAGCGCGACAATCGCGACTAGCGGCCAAGAGACCCAGTACTTC. This gives the protein CASSATIATSGQETQYF. The rearrangement joins TRBV9 to TRBJ2-5, with 9 bases that match TRBD2. V dropped 3 bases and J dropped 1; count of bases not matched to a gene: 10. The germline gives CDR1 SGDLS, CDR2 YYNGEE. The CDR3 totals 17 residues.

The genes are TRBV5-1 and TRBJ2-7, with TRBD1 matching 8 bases. CDR1 and CDR2 (germline): SGHRS, YFSETQ. This CDR3 is 13 amino acids long. Trimming took 3 bases from V and 3 from J; bases not matched to a gene: 2. The CDR3 sequence: CASSSTGGYEQYF. The CDR3 DNA follows: TGCGCCAGCAGCTCCACAGGGGGCTACGAGCAGTACTTC.